This T cell receptor beta chain was observed in a study of T cells in tumors after PD-1 blockade. As for the study in general: No patient had prior checkpoint blockade, systemic immunosuppression, or radiotherapy within 4 weeks. Daily vismodegib 150 mg continued in a subset of anti-PD-1-treated patients. Mean per blood sample: 113,528 templates (about 24,679-260,000), approximately 40,000 unique clonotypes.

The method was immunoSEQ multiplex PCR; TCRdb's version includes in-frame clones alone and lacks a portion of them. The sample lists around 51,000 clones; approximately 84% were seen once. V dropped 7 bases and J dropped 4; count of bases not matched to a gene: 8. Germline CDR1 MNHEY, CDR2 SVGAGI. CDR3 size: 15 residues. Broader study findings: Peripheral recruitment is suggested, as some novel exhausted tumor clones were in pre-treatment blood.

As regards this clone: Antigen: not known.

The specimen was PBMCs, collected before anti-PD-1 treatment. This clonotype was sampled from a human donor with basal cell carcinoma. The rearrangement joins TRBV6-5 to TRBJ2-1, with 9 bases identical to TRBD1. CDR3 sequence (DNA): TGTGCCAGCACCCTGGAGGGACAGGGTTACAATGAGCAGTTCTTC. This sequence encodes CASTLEGQGYNEQFF.